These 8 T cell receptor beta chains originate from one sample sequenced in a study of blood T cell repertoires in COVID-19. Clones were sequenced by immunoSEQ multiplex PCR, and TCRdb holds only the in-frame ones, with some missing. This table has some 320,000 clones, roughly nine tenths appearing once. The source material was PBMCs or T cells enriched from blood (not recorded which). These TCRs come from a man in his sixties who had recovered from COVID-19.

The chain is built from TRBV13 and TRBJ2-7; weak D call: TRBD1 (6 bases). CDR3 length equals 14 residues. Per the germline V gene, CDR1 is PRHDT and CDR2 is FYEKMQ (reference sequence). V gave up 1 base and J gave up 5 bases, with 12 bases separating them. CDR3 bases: TGTGCCAGCAGCTTAGTTGTCAGGGACAACGAGCAGTACTTC. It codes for CASSLVVRDNEQYF.

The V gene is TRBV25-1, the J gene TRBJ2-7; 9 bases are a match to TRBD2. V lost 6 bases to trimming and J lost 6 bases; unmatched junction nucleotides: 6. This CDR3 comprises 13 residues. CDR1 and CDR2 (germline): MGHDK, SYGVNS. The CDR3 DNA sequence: TGTGCCAGCAGCCGGGCGGGAGGGCTCGAGCAGTACTTC. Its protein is CASSRAGGLEQYF.

The CDR3 DNA reads TGTGCCAGCAGCTTGGTAGGCAGGGGGCCGGAGTCCTACAATGAGCAGTTCTTC. This encodes CASSLVGRGPESYNEQFF. The rearrangement joins TRBV5-6 to TRBJ2-1; TRBD1 agrees at 8 bases. The CDR3 sequence is 18 residues long. Trimming took 0 bases from V and 1 from J; bases not matched to a gene: 9. Germline values: CDR1 SGHDT, CDR2 YYEEEE. The full variable domain, completed using reference TRBV5-6 and TRBJ2-1, is DAGVTQSPTHLIKTRGQQVTLRCSPKSGHDTVSWYQQALGQGPQFIFQYYEEEERQRGNFPDRFSGHQFPNYSSELNVNALLLGDSALYLCASSLVGRGPESYNEQFFGPGTRLTVL.

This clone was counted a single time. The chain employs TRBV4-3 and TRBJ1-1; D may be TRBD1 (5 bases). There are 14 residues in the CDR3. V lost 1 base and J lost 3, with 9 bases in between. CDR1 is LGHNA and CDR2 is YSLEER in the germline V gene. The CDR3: CASSQGTSHTEAFF. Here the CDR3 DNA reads TGCGCCAGCAGCCAAGGGACAAGCCACACTGAAGCTTTCTTT.

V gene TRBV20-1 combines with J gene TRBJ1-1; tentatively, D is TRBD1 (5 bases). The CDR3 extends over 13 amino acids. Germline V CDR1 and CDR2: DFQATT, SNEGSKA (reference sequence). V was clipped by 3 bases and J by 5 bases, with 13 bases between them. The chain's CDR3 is CSASYRTETEAFF. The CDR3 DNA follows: TGCAGTGCTAGTTACAGGACGGAAACTGAAGCTTTCTTT.

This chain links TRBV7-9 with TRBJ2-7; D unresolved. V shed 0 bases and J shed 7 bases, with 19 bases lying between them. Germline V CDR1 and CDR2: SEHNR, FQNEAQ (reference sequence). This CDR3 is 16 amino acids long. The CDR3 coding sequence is TGTGCCAGCAGCTTAGCGCTAGGCCGCCGCCCTGGGGAGCAGTACTTC. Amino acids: CASSLALGRRPGEQYF.

The CDR3 loop is CASSLFTVDYGYTF. The CDR3 nucleotides read TGTGCCAGCAGCTTATTTACTGTTGACTATGGCTACACCTTC. This sequence joins TRBV7-2 and TRBJ1-2; D unclear. CDR1 is SGHTA, CDR2 FQGNSA, per germline. This CDR3 has 14 amino acids. Deletions cut 2 bases from V and 3 bases from J, with 10 bases between.

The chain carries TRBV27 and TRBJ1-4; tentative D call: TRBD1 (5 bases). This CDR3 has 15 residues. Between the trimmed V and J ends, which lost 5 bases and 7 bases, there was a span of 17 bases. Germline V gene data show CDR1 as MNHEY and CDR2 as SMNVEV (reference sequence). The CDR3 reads CASSPSGTGVEKLFF. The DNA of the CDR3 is TGTGCCAGCAGTCCCTCTGGAACAGGAGTTGAAAAACTGTTTTTT.